In its sample, the clone carrying this T cell receptor (beta chain) was seen a few times. No antigen is known for it. The V gene lost 5 bases and the J gene lost 2 bases, with 10 bases spanning the gap. Germline V lookup: CDR1 MNHEY, CDR2 SVGEGT. This CDR3 region has 13 residues. The data stem from a study of response to subunit inactivated influenza vaccine. Overall study findings and caveats: Each seasonal influenza vaccination recruits few new T cells, the authors suggested.

TCRdb reprocessed the RT-PCR reads with MiXCR, giving one entry per CDR3 protein. The sample has about 190,000 distinct CDR3 sequences, approximately 15% seen once. The specimen comprised CD8+ T cells sorted from PBMCs, sampled around 5 days after vaccination. The receptor comes from a man in his forties or fifties who received an inactivated influenza vaccine. The gene calls are TRBV6-2 or TRBV6-3 and TRBJ2-7; D is possibly TRBD1 (5 bases). CDR3 protein: CASSKTETYEQYF. The CDR3 nucleotides read TGTGCCAGCAGTAAGACAGAGACCTACGAGCAGTACTTC.